This TCR beta chain was sequenced in a study of blood T cell repertoires in COVID-19. The CDR3 consists of 12 residues. Germline V gives CDR1 MNHEY, CDR2 SVGAGI. The V gene lost 8 bases and the J gene lost 1 base, with 9 bases spanning the gap. This clone is a singleton in its sample. Assay used: immunoSEQ multiplex PCR; TCRdb lists only in-frame clones, some missing. The table records 99,000 or so clones, roughly 80% of them present only once. This chain uses TRBV6-5 with TRBJ2-7; D is uncertain. Sequenced sample: peripheral blood. This TCR derives from a woman of 80 years or more with active or convalescent COVID-19. The CDR3 DNA reads TGTGCCAGCGGCAGGATATCCTACGAGCAGTACTTC. Its protein product is CASGRISYEQYF.